These 11 T cell receptor beta chains share one sample of origin, sequenced in a study of shared clonotypes between healthy human individuals. CD8 cells classed as naive were CD45RO-negative and positively selected for CCR7, excluding terminally differentiated effector memory CD45RA+ cells. The method was immunoSEQ multiplex PCR; TCRdb's version includes in-frame clones alone and lacks a portion of them. This sample has roughly 550,000 clones, with around 95% found just once. The sequenced material came from naive CD8+ T cells sorted from blood. These receptors originate from a woman in her 30s in good health.

The chain links TRBV27 to TRBJ2-1, with no clear D. The length of the CDR3 is 11 residues. CDR1 and CDR2 from the germline V gene are MNHEY and SMNVEV (reference sequence). Trimming pared 5 bases from V and 10 bases from J, leaving 9 bases between. The DNA for the CDR3 is TGTGCCAGCAGTACGGGCCTCGAGCAGTTCTTC. It yields the protein CASSTGLEQFF.

The CDR3 DNA sequence: TGTGCCAGCAGCTTAACCCCCCTAGCGGGGGCCTACAATGAGCAGTTCTTC. Amino acid sequence: CASSLTPLAGAYNEQFF. The chain employs TRBV7-2 and TRBJ2-1, with TRBD2 matching over 10 bases. J was trimmed by 2 bases and V by 2 bases; bases with no gene match: 6. The CDR3 consists of 17 residues. The germline V gene encodes CDR1 SGHTA and CDR2 FQGNSA.

The chain links TRBV6-1 to TRBJ2-1, with 14 bases lining up with TRBD2. The V segment lost 0 bases and the J segment 16 bases; nucleotides outside the gene matches: 5. The germline CDR1 and CDR2 sequences are MNHNS and SASEGT. CDR3 length equals 14 residues. CDR3 nucleotide sequence: TGTGCCAGCAGTGAAGCGGGACTAGCGGGAGTTCTCTTCTTC. Its translation is CASSEAGLAGVLFF.

The chain couples TRBV5-6 to TRBJ2-7; no firm D call. Germline lookup yields CDR1 SGHDT and CDR2 YYEEEE. V lost 1 base and J lost 3, with 8 bases in between. The CDR3 runs 13 residues. The CDR3 DNA sequence: TGTGCCAGCAGCTTGAACCCAGACTACGAGCAGTACTTC. This gives the protein CASSLNPDYEQYF.

The chain recombines TRBV6-5 with TRBJ2-2; D gene unclear. CDR3 length equals 15 residues. Trimming left V 2 bases short and J 1 base short, with 8 bases between. Germline V gene lookup returns CDR1 MNHEY and CDR2 SVGAGI. DNA of the CDR3: TGTGCCAGCAGTTACGACCGAATGAACACCGGGGAGCTGTTTTTT. Translation gives CASSYDRMNTGELFF.

This sequence joins TRBV2 and TRBJ2-2, with D possibly TRBD2 on 5 matching bases. Germline V gene data show CDR1 as SNHLY and CDR2 as FYNNEI. Trimming shortened V by 4 bases and J by 1 base, and 19 bases separated the two germline ends. The CDR3 extends over 18 amino acids. CDR3 nucleotide sequence: TGTGCCAGCAGTGGAAGGGTAGGCGGGCAGAAGAACACCGGGGAGCTGTTTTTT. Translation gives CASSGRVGGQKNTGELFF.

This clone was detected only a few times. This sequence joins TRBV7-9 and TRBJ2-2; the match to TRBD1 covers 7 bases. CDR1 and CDR2 from the germline V gene are SEHNR and FQNEAQ (reference sequence). This CDR3 is 15 amino acids long. The junction had 5 bases not matched to a gene; V was cut back by 4 bases and J by 3 bases. CDR3 amino acids: CASSWRTGDTGELFF. CDR3 coding DNA: TGTGCCAGCAGCTGGCGGACAGGTGACACCGGGGAGCTGTTTTTT. Full variable domain (rest looked up from reference TRBV7-9 and TRBJ2-2): DTGVSQNPRHKITKRGQNVTFRCDPISEHNRLYWYRQTLGQGPEFLTYFQNEAQLEKSRLLSDRFSAERPKGSFSTLEIQRTEQGDSAMYLCASSWRTGDTGELFFGEGSRLTVL.

This clone was counted a single time. This rearrangement joins TRBV4-1 to TRBJ1-4; D is unresolved. CDR3 size: 14 residues. V was trimmed by 1 base and J by 11 bases, leaving 14 bases between them. Germline loops: CDR1 MGHRA, CDR2 YSYEKL. The CDR3 spells CASSQALATGKLFF. In nucleotides, the CDR3 is TGCGCCAGCAGCCAAGCACTCGCGACGGGGAAACTGTTTTTT.

This clone appeared a single time. V and J are TRBV7-9 and TRBJ1-1, with D unclear. V dropped 2 bases and J dropped 1 base, with 11 bases sitting between them. CDR3 length equals 15 residues. CDR1 is SEHNR and CDR2 is FQNEAQ in the germline V gene (reference sequence). DNA of the CDR3: TGTGCCAGCAGCTTACCACGGGGTCGGAACACTGAAGCTTTCTTT. It specifies CASSLPRGRNTEAFF.

The count of this clone is one. V is TRBV19 and J is TRBJ1-5, with D perhaps matching TRBD1 (5 bases). Trimming pared 1 base from V and 3 bases from J, leaving 10 bases between. This CDR3 region has 15 residues. Per the germline V gene, CDR1 is LNHDA and CDR2 is SQIVND (reference sequence). The CDR3: CASSIARVDNQPQHF. DNA of the CDR3: TGTGCCAGTAGTATAGCCAGGGTGGACAATCAGCCCCAGCATTTT.

V gene TRBV5-6 combines with J gene TRBJ2-5, with unresolved D. The CDR3 is 13 residues long. Germline values: CDR1 SGHDT, CDR2 YYEEEE. Trimming stripped 2 bases from V and 2 bases from J, with 7 bases between. CDR3: CASSFGSQETQYF. CDR3 nucleotide sequence: TGTGCCAGCAGCTTTGGGTCGCAAGAGACCCAGTACTTC.